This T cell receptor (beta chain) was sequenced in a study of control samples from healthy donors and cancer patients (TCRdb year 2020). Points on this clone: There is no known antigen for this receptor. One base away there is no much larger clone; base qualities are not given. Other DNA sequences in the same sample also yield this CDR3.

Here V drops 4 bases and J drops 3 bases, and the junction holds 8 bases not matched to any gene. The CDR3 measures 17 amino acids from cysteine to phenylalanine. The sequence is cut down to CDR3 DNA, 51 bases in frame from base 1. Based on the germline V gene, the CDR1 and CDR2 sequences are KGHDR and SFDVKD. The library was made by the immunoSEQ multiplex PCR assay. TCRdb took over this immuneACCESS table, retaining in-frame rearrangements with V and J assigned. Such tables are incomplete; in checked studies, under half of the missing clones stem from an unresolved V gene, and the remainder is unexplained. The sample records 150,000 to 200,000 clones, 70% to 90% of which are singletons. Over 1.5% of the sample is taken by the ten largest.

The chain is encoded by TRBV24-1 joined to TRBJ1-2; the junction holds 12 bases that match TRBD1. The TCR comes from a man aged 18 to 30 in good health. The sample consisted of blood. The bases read TGTGCCACCAGTGAGACCCCGGGACAGGGGGCCCACTATGGCTACACCTTC. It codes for CATSETPGQGAHYGYTF.